This TCR beta chain was observed in a study of beta chain features in type 1 diabetes. Findings and limits, study-wide: When Type 1 diabetes patients were examined, their TCRB CDR3s proved moderately but significantly shorter in all four CD4+ subsets.

The study reverse transcribed the entire isolated RNA, so it sequenced expressed TCRB transcripts. Profiled with immunoSEQ multiplex PCR; TCRdb holds only in-frame clones, not every one. The profile shows about 170,000 clones, 7.8% of them singletons. The CDR3 has 13 residues. The trim removed 4 bases at V and 6 bases at J, leaving 2 bases unmatched. The germline V gene encodes CDR1 ENHRY and CDR2 SYGVKD. This clone was observed a few times. Its antigen is still unknown. The material sequenced was central memory CD4+ T cells from blood. The genes are TRBV10-3 and TRBJ1-1; 10 positions agree with TRBD1. The clonotype was recovered from a woman aged 40 to 50 with type 1 diabetes. In nucleotides, the CDR3 is TGTGCCATCAGTGGCGGACAGGGGGCTGAAGCTTTCTTT. Translation gives CAISGGQGAEAFF.